This TCR beta chain was identified during a study of cytomegalovirus exposure and HLA in healthy donors. A multiplex PCR was run with 60 Vbeta primers and 13 Jbeta primers. Repertoires were generated with immunoSEQ multiplex PCR, while TCRdb's copy carries only in-frame clones and drops some. This sample has 85,000 to 120,000 clones, with roughly 80% found just once. There are 16 residues in the CDR3. V gave up 1 base and J gave up 5 bases; unmatched junction bases: 7. Germline CDR1 SGHTA, CDR2 FQGNSA. Regarding this clone: Its antigen remains unidentified.

Notes on the study in general: A cluster of highly shared sequence variants was likely a sequencing artifact. The study found most TCR sequences rare, yet found some public TCRs in many donors.

The clonotype originates from a man in his sixties in good health and CMV-seronegative. This rearrangement joins TRBV7-2 to TRBJ1-5; the match to TRBD1 covers 8 bases. Sequencing used PBMCs. CDR3 in amino acids: CASSLVGYRGDQPQHF. Written as DNA, the CDR3 is TGTGCCAGCAGCTTAGTCGGGTACAGGGGGGATCAGCCCCAGCATTTT.